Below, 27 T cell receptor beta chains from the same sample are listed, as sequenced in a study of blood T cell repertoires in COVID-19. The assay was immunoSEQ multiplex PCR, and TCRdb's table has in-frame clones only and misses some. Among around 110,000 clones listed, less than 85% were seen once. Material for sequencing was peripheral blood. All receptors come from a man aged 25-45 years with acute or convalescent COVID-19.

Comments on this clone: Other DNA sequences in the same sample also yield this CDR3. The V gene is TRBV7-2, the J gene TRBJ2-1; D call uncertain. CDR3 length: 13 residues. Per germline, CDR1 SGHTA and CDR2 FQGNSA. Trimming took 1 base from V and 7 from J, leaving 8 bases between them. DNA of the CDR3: TGTGCCAGCAGCTTAGTAAAGAGTAATGAGCAGTTCTTC. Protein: CASSLVKSNEQFF.

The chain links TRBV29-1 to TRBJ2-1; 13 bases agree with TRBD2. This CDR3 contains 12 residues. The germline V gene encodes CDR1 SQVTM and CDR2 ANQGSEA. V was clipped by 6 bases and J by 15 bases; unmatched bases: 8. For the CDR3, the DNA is TGCAGCGTCCCACTAGCGGGGGGGCCTAGGTTCTTC. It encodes CSVPLAGGPRFF.

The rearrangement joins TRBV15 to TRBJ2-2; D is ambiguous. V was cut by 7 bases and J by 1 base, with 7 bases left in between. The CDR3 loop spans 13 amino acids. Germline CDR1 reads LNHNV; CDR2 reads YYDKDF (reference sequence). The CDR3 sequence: CATMNMNTGELFF. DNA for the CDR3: TGTGCCACCATGAACATGAACACCGGGGAGCTGTTTTTT.

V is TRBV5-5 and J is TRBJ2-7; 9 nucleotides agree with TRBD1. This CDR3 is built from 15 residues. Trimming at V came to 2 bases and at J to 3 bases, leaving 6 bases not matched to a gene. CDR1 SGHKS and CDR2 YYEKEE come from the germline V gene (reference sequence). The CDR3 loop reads CASSFGGQGNYEQYF. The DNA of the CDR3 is TGTGCCAGCAGCTTTGGGGGACAGGGAAACTACGAGCAGTACTTC.

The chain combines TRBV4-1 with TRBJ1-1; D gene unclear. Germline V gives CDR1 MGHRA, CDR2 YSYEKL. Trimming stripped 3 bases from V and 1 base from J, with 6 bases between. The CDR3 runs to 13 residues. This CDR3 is CASSHGQNTEAFF. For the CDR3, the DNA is TGCGCCAGCAGCCATGGGCAGAACACTGAAGCTTTCTTT.

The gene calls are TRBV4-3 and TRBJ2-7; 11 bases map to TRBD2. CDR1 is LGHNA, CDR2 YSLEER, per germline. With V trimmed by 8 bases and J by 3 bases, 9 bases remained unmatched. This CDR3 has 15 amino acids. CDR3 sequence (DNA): TGCGCCAGCTACGACATAGCGGGGGGGCGCTACGAGCAGTACTTC. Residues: CASYDIAGGRYEQYF.

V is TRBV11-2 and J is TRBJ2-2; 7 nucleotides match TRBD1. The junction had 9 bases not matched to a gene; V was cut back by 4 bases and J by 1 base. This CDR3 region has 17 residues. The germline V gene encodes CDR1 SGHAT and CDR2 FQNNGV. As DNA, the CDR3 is TGTGCCAGCAGCTCCTCATCGGGACAGATGAACACCGGGGAGCTGTTTTTT. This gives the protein CASSSSSGQMNTGELFF.

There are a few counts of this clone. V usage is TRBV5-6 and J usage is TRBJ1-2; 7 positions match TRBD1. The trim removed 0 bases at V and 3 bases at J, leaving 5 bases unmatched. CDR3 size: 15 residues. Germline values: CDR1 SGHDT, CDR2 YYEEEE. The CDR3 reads CASSLDRQGYYGYTF. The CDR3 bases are TGTGCCAGCAGCTTGGATCGACAGGGCTACTATGGCTACACCTTC.

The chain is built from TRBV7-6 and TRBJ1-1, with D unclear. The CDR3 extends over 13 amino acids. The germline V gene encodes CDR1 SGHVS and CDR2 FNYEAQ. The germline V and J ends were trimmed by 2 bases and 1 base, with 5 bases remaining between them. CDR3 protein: CASSLSQNTEAFF. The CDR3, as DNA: TGTGCCAGCAGCTTATCACAGAACACTGAAGCTTTCTTT.

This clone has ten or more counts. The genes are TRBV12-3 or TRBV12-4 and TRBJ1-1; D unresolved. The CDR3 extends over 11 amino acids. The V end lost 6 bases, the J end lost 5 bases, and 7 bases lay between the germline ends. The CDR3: CASSYRTEAFF. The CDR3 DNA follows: TGTGCCAGCAGCTATAGAACTGAAGCTTTCTTT.

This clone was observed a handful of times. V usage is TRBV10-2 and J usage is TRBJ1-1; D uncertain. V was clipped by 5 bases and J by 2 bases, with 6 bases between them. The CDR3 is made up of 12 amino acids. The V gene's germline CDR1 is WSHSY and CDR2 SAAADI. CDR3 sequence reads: CASSSGNTEAFF. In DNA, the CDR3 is TGCGCCAGCAGTTCCGGTAACACTGAAGCTTTCTTT.

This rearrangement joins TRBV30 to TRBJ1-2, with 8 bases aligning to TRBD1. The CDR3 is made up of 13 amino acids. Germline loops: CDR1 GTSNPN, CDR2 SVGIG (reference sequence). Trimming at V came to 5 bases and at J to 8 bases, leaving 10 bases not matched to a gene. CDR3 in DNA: TGTGCCTGGGTCCCCGAGGGACAGGCGGGCTACACCTTC. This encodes CAWVPEGQAGYTF. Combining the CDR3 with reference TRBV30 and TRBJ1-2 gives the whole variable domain SQTIHQWPATLVQPVGSPLSLECTVEGTSNPNLYWYRQAAGRGLQLLFYSVGIGQISSEVPQNLSASRPQDRQFILSSKKLLLSDSGFYLCAWVPEGQAGYTFGSGTRLTVV.

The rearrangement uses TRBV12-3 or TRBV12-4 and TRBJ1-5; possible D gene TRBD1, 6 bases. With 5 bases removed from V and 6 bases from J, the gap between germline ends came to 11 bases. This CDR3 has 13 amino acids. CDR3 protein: CASSPTGTQPQHF. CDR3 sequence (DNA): TGTGCCAGCAGTCCAACAGGGACTCAGCCCCAGCATTTT.

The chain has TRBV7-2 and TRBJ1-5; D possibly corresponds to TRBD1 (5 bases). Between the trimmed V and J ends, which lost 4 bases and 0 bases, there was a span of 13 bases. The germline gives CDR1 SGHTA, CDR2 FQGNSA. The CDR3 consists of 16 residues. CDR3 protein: CASSSRQRYSNQPQHF. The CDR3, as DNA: TGTGCCAGCAGCTCCCGACAGCGATATAGCAATCAGCCCCAGCATTTT.

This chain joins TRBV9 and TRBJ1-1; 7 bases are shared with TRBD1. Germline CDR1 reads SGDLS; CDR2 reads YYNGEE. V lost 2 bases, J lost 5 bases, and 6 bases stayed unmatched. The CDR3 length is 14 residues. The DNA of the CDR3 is TGTGCCAGCAGCGTTGAGGGGGCGGGTACTGAAGCTTTCTTT. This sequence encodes CASSVEGAGTEAFF.

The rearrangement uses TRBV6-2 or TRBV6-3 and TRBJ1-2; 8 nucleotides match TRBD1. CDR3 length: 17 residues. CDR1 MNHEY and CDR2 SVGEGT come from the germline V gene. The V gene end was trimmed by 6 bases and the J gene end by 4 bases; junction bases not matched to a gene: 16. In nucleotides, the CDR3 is TGTGCCAGCAGCCCTAACCCGGGACAGGCCCTTTTCTATGGCTACACCTTC. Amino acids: CASSPNPGQALFYGYTF.

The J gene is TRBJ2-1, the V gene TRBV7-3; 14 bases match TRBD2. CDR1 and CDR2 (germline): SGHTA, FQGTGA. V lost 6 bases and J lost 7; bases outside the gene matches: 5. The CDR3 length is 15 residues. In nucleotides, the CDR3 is TGTGCCAGCAGTCCCGGGACTAGCGGGAGTAATGAGCAGTTCTTC. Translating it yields CASSPGTSGSNEQFF.

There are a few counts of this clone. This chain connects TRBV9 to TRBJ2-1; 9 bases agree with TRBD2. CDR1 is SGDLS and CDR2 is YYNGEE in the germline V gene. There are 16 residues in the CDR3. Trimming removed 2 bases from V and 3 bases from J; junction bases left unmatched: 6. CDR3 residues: CASSVVAGASYNEQFF. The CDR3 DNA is TGTGCCAGCAGCGTCGTAGCGGGAGCAAGCTACAATGAGCAGTTCTTC.

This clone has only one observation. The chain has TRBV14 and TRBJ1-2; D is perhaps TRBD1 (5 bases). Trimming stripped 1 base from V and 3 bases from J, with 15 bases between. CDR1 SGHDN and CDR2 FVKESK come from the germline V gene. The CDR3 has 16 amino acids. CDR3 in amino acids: CASSQGEGGTDYGYTF. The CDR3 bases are TGTGCCAGCAGCCAAGGAGAAGGAGGGACCGACTATGGCTACACCTTC.

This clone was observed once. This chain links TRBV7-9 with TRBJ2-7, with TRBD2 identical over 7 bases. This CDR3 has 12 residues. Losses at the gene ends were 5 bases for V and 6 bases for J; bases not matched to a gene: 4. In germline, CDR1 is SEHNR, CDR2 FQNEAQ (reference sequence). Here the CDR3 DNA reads TGTGCCAGCAGCCCCAGCGGGACCGAGCAGTACTTC. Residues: CASSPSGTEQYF.

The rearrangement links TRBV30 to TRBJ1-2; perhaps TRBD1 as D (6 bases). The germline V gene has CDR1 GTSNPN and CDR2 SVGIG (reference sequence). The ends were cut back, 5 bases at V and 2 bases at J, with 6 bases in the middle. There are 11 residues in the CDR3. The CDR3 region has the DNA TGTGCCTGGGACAGGAACTATGGCTACACCTTC. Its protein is CAWDRNYGYTF.

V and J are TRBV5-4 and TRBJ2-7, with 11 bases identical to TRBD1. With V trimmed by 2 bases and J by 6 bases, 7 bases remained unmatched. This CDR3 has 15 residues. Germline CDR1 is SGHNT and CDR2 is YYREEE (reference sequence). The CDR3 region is CASSLPGQGGIEQYF. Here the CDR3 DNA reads TGTGCCAGCAGCTTACCGGGACAGGGGGGCATCGAGCAGTACTTC.

CDR3 coding DNA: TGCGCCAGCAGTCGGTTGACAGACGCCTCCTACGAGCAGTACTTC. It yields the protein CASSRLTDASYEQYF. This chain links TRBV5-1 with TRBJ2-7; perhaps TRBD1 as D (5 bases). The CDR3 is made up of 15 amino acids. The V end lost 5 bases, the J end lost 0 bases, and 15 bases lay between the germline ends. CDR1 and CDR2 from the germline V gene are SGHRS and YFSETQ.

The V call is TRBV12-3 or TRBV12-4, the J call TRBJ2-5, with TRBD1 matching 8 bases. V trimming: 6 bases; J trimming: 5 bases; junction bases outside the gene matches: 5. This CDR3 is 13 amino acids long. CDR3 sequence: CASSQGAWETQYF. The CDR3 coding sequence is TGTGCCAGCAGCCAGGGGGCATGGGAGACCCAGTACTTC.

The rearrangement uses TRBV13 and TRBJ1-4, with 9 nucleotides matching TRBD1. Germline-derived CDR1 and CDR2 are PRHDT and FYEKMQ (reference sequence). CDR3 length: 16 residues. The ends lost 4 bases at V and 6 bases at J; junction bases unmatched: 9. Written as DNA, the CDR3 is TGTGCCAGCAGCTCATCACCACAGGGGGCCGATGAAAAACTGTTTTTT. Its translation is CASSSSPQGADEKLFF.

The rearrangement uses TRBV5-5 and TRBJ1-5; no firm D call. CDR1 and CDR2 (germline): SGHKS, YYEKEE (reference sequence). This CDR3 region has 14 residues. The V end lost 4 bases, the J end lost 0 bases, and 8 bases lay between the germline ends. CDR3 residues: CASSPLYSNQPQHF. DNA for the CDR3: TGTGCCAGCAGCCCCCTATATAGCAATCAGCCCCAGCATTTT.

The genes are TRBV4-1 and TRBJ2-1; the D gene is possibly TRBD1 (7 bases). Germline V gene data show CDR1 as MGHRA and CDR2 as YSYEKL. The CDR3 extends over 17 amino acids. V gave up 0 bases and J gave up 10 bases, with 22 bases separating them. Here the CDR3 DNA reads TGCGCCAGCAGCCAAGATCAGGGGGGAATTATCGAATTGGAGCAGTTCTTC. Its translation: CASSQDQGGIIELEQFF.